A selection of T cell receptor beta chains follows, all from one sample in a study of early T cells in non-severe SARS-CoV-2 infection. Each CDR3 protein is one row after TCRdb ran MiXCR on the 5' RACE reads. The data contain fewer than 35,000 distinct CDR3 sequences, approximately 5.9% of them singletons. The material sequenced was whole blood. The receptors stem from an adult who was a healthcare worker with PCR-confirmed SARS-CoV-2 infection or an uninfected control (not recorded which). Each CDR3 is given with its conserved first and last residue. Fields, in order: CDR3 DNA, CDR3 protein, D gene, V gene, clone size, J gene. D genes are given only for firm matches. Clone size appears in some rows only: once, few, many, or a class for an expanded clone.

CDR3nt: TGCGCCAGCAGCCACCCTGGGCTAGCGGGAGGTGGTACCGGGGAGCTGTTTTTT; CDR3aa: CASSHPGLAGGGTGELFF; d_gene: TRBD2; v_gene: TRBV4-1; abundance: many; j_gene: TRBJ2-2
CDR3nt: TGTGCCAGCAGCTTAGTTGTTAGTCAAGATACGCAGTATTTT; CDR3aa: CASSLVVSQDTQYF; d_gene: NA; v_gene: TRBV7-2; abundance: many; j_gene: TRBJ2-3
CDR3nt: TGTGCCAGCAATATACTAGGTGCACCCTACGAGCAGTACTTC; CDR3aa: CASNILGAPYEQYF; d_gene: NA; v_gene: TRBV28; abundance: many; j_gene: TRBJ2-7
CDR3nt: TGTGCCAGCATATTCGGACAGGACTACGAGCAGTACTTC; CDR3aa: CASIFGQDYEQYF; d_gene: TRBD1; v_gene: TRBV6-1; abundance: many; j_gene: TRBJ2-7
CDR3nt: TGTGCTTCCGCCGGGGGGCATGAGACCCAGTACTTC; CDR3aa: CASAGGHETQYF; d_gene: NA; v_gene: TRBV28; abundance: NA; j_gene: TRBJ2-5
CDR3nt: TGTGCCAGCGGCGGGGGGGCGAATCAGCCCCAGCATTTT; CDR3aa: CASGGGANQPQHF; d_gene: NA; v_gene: TRBV7-8; abundance: many; j_gene: TRBJ1-5
CDR3nt: TGTGCCAGCAGCTTAGGTTCGGGAGGGCCGAACATTCAGTACTTC; CDR3aa: CASSLGSGGPNIQYF; d_gene: TRBD2; v_gene: TRBV7-9; abundance: few; j_gene: TRBJ2-4
CDR3nt: TGTGCCAGCAGTTACCCCCAGGGACGAACTGAAGCTTTCTTT; CDR3aa: CASSYPQGRTEAFF; d_gene: NA; v_gene: TRBV6-2/TRBV6-3; abundance: NA; j_gene: TRBJ1-1
CDR3nt: TGTGCCATCAGGGCGGCGGAATCCGCCGGGGAGCTGTTTTTT; CDR3aa: CAIRAAESAGELFF; d_gene: NA; v_gene: TRBV10-3; abundance: NA; j_gene: TRBJ2-2
CDR3nt: TGTGCCAGCAGCTCGCAAAGGCTCGCTACGCAGTATTTT; CDR3aa: CASSSQRLATQYF; d_gene: NA; v_gene: TRBV7-2; abundance: few; j_gene: TRBJ2-3
CDR3nt: TGTGCCAGCAGTTGGAAGGGAGATCTCTATGGCTACACCTTC; CDR3aa: CASSWKGDLYGYTF; d_gene: NA; v_gene: TRBV12-3/TRBV12-4; abundance: few; j_gene: TRBJ1-2
CDR3nt: TGTGCCAGCAGTCCTTGGCTCACAGATACGCAGTATTTT; CDR3aa: CASSPWLTDTQYF; d_gene: NA; v_gene: TRBV28; abundance: NA; j_gene: TRBJ2-3
CDR3nt: TGTGCCAGCAGTCTAACGGGCGGGGAGCTGTTTTTT; CDR3aa: CASSLTGGELFF; d_gene: NA; v_gene: TRBV12-3/TRBV12-4; abundance: few; j_gene: TRBJ2-2
CDR3nt: TGTGCCTGGAGTCCTGGGACTAGCGGAACCACAGATACGCAGTATTTT; CDR3aa: CAWSPGTSGTTDTQYF; d_gene: TRBD2; v_gene: TRBV30; abundance: many; j_gene: TRBJ2-3
CDR3nt: TGTGCCAGCAGCCCTAGACTAGCGGGAGACAATGAGCAGTTCTTC; CDR3aa: CASSPRLAGDNEQFF; d_gene: TRBD2; v_gene: TRBV9; abundance: many; j_gene: TRBJ2-1
CDR3nt: TGTGCCAGCAGCCATAGCAATCAGCCCCAGCATTTT; CDR3aa: CASSHSNQPQHF; d_gene: NA; v_gene: TRBV7-9; abundance: many; j_gene: TRBJ1-5
CDR3nt: TGTGCCAGCAGCTTAGGGAGAGGGACTAGCGTATACCAAGAGACCCAGTACTTC; CDR3aa: CASSLGRGTSVYQETQYF; d_gene: TRBD2; v_gene: TRBV7-9; abundance: few; j_gene: TRBJ2-5
CDR3nt: TGCGCCAGCAGGTCGCGACAGGGCTATGAGCAGTACTTC; CDR3aa: CASRSRQGYEQYF; d_gene: TRBD1; v_gene: TRBV5-1; abundance: many; j_gene: TRBJ2-7
CDR3nt: TGTGCCAGCAAGGGAATAACTGTGGGGGAGCAGTACTTC; CDR3aa: CASKGITVGEQYF; d_gene: NA; v_gene: TRBV28; abundance: NA; j_gene: TRBJ2-7
CDR3nt: TGTGCCATCAGATCTAGCGGGTCCGCCTACGAGCAGTACTTC; CDR3aa: CAIRSSGSAYEQYF; d_gene: TRBD2; v_gene: TRBV10-3; abundance: many; j_gene: TRBJ2-7
CDR3nt: TGTGCCAGCAGCTTAGGGCTAGCGGTTATTCAGTACTTC; CDR3aa: CASSLGLAVIQYF; d_gene: TRBD2; v_gene: TRBV7-2; abundance: many; j_gene: TRBJ2-4
CDR3nt: TGTGCCAGCATCCTCAGGGGGCGCGAATCCTATCAGCCCCAGCATTTT; CDR3aa: CASILRGRESYQPQHF; d_gene: TRBD1; v_gene: TRBV28; abundance: many; j_gene: TRBJ1-5
CDR3nt: TGTGCCAGTAGTCCCTACATGCAGGCCTCCTACGAGCAGTACTTC; CDR3aa: CASSPYMQASYEQYF; d_gene: NA; v_gene: TRBV19; abundance: few; j_gene: TRBJ2-7
CDR3nt: TGTGCCAGCAGCTCTCGACTAGCAACAGATGCGCAGTATTTT; CDR3aa: CASSSRLATDAQYF; d_gene: TRBD2; v_gene: TRBV7-2; abundance: NA; j_gene: TRBJ2-3
CDR3nt: TGTGCCAGCAGCTTAGCGCCAGGGGGTGAAAAACTGTTTTTT; CDR3aa: CASSLAPGGEKLFF; d_gene: TRBD1; v_gene: TRBV7-8; abundance: few; j_gene: TRBJ1-4
CDR3nt: TGTGCCAGCAGCCGATCTAGCGGGAGGGCCGGGCAGTACTTC; CDR3aa: CASSRSSGRAGQYF; d_gene: TRBD2; v_gene: TRBV12-3/TRBV12-4; abundance: many; j_gene: TRBJ2-7
CDR3nt: TGTGCCAGCAGTCAGGGGAGCAAAGATGGCTACACCTTC; CDR3aa: CASSQGSKDGYTF; d_gene: NA; v_gene: TRBV6-6; abundance: many; j_gene: TRBJ1-2
CDR3nt: TGTGCCTGGGGGACAGGAAGAGGATCCGATACGCAGTATTTT; CDR3aa: CAWGTGRGSDTQYF; d_gene: TRBD1; v_gene: TRBV30; abundance: few; j_gene: TRBJ2-3
CDR3nt: TGTGCCAGCAGGGCAGGGGACTCTGGAAACACCATATATTTT; CDR3aa: CASRAGDSGNTIYF; d_gene: NA; v_gene: TRBV2; abundance: medium-sized; j_gene: TRBJ1-3
CDR3nt: TGTGCCAGCAGCCAACTGGACATCACTAGCACAGATACGCAGTATTTT; CDR3aa: CASSQLDITSTDTQYF; d_gene: NA; v_gene: TRBV4-2; abundance: NA; j_gene: TRBJ2-3
CDR3nt: TGTGCCAGCAGTGCGCGGGGGGAGGCCCCTGTCGAGCAGTACTTC; CDR3aa: CASSARGEAPVEQYF; d_gene: TRBD2; v_gene: TRBV12-3/TRBV12-4; abundance: many; j_gene: TRBJ2-7
CDR3nt: TGTGCCAGCAGTCCGCCGGTTGAAGCCCGGGGGCAGTTCTTC; CDR3aa: CASSPPVEARGQFF; d_gene: NA; v_gene: TRBV28; abundance: NA; j_gene: TRBJ2-1
CDR3nt: TGTGCCAGCAGTCCGGGACTAGCGGGAGTACACGAGCAGTACTTC; CDR3aa: CASSPGLAGVHEQYF; d_gene: TRBD2; v_gene: TRBV2; abundance: many; j_gene: TRBJ2-7
CDR3nt: TGTGCCAGCAGCTTGGCCTTTGCAGGAGGAGAGCAGTTCTTC; CDR3aa: CASSLAFAGGEQFF; d_gene: NA; v_gene: TRBV5-5; abundance: many; j_gene: TRBJ2-1
CDR3nt: TGTGCCTGGAGCCCCGACAGGGGATATGGCTACACCTTC; CDR3aa: CAWSPDRGYGYTF; d_gene: TRBD1; v_gene: TRBV30; abundance: many; j_gene: TRBJ1-2
CDR3nt: TGTGCCAGCAGCCTTGGGACAGCGAACACTGAAGCTTTCTTT; CDR3aa: CASSLGTANTEAFF; d_gene: TRBD1; v_gene: TRBV3-1; abundance: many; j_gene: TRBJ1-1
CDR3nt: TGTGCCAGCAGTTTAGGCAGGGCGAGCAATCAGCCCCAGCATTTT; CDR3aa: CASSLGRASNQPQHF; d_gene: NA; v_gene: TRBV27; abundance: few; j_gene: TRBJ1-5
CDR3nt: TGTGCCAGCAGTTTAGGGCAGAACCAAGAGACCCAGTACTTC; CDR3aa: CASSLGQNQETQYF; d_gene: NA; v_gene: TRBV12-3/TRBV12-4; abundance: many; j_gene: TRBJ2-5